Listed below are T cell receptor beta chains from one sample, sequenced in a study of CD8 T cells in Susac syndrome. TCRdb reprocessed the immunoSEQ multiplex PCR reads via MiXCR and lists one record per CDR3 protein. The sample has about 190,000 distinct CDR3 sequences, approximately 93% seen once. The sample was CD4+ T cells from PBMCs. Receptors originate from a human donor in good health. The CDR3 runs from the conserved cysteine through the conserved F or W. The D gene is left open where the match is weak. Clone size, where shown, is once, few, many, or a class for clones that have expanded.

>TRBV20-1|TRBJ1-5|-|-
CSARDAGRAGRNQPQHF
TGCAGTGCTAGAGATGCGGGGCGGGCAGGAAGAAATCAGCCCCAGCATTTT
>TRBV18|TRBJ2-1|-|-
CASSWQGSSYNEQFF
TGTGCCAGCTCCTGGCAGGGGAGCTCCTACAATGAGCAGTTCTTC
>TRBV3-1|TRBJ1-6|-|TRBD1
CASREQGGGSPLHF
TGTGCCAGCAGAGAGCAGGGGGGTGGTTCACCCCTCCACTTT
>TRBV3-1|TRBJ2-3|-|TRBD1
CASSRTGRTDTQYF
TGTGCCAGCAGCCGGACAGGCCGTACAGATACGCAGTATTTT
>TRBV13|TRBJ1-2|-|-
CASSFRDRDYGYTF
TGTGCCAGCAGCTTCCGGGACCGAGACTATGGCTACACCTTC
>TRBV3-1|TRBJ2-2|-|-
CASSRGPNTGELFF
TGTGCCAGTAGTAGGGGTCCTAACACCGGGGAGCTGTTTTTT
>TRBV19|TRBJ1-2|-|-
CASSGSDRSGYTF
TGTGCCAGTAGTGGGTCAGACAGGTCCGGCTACACCTTC
>TRBV10-3|TRBJ1-2|-|TRBD1
CAIGQGANGYTF
TGTGCCATCGGACAGGGCGCTAATGGCTACACCTTC
>TRBV6-5|TRBJ2-7|-|TRBD1
CATGTEATYEQYF
TGTGCCACCGGGACAGAAGCCACCTACGAGCAGTACTTC
>TRBV18|TRBJ1-2|-|TRBD1
CASSVGTGLNGYTF
TGTGCCAGCTCAGTCGGGACAGGGCTTAACGGCTACACCTTC
>TRBV7-2|TRBJ2-1|few|TRBD1
CASSTRTGGNEQFF
TGTGCCAGCAGCACCCGGACAGGCGGCAATGAGCAGTTCTTC
>TRBV13|TRBJ2-2|-|-
CASRRNLGASHGELFF
TGTGCCAGCAGGCGCAACCTGGGGGCTTCCCACGGGGAGCTGTTTTTT
>TRBV27|TRBJ1-3|-|TRBD1
CATQQGARGNTIYF
TGTGCCACGCAACAGGGGGCGAGGGGAAACACCATATATTTT
>TRBV4-2|TRBJ1-5|once|-
CASSQDRAGGNQPQHF
TGTGCCAGCAGCCAAGATCGGGCAGGGGGCAATCAGCCCCAGCATTTT
>TRBV28|TRBJ1-1|-|-
CASRFRGWNTEAFF
TGTGCCAGCAGATTCAGGGGCTGGAACACTGAAGCTTTCTTT
>TRBV7-9|TRBJ2-7|-|-
CASSLGQPYEQYF
TGTGCCAGCAGCTTAGGACAGCCCTACGAGCAGTACTTC
>TRBV7-2|TRBJ2-5|-|TRBD2
CASSGVRGQRGEAQYF
TGTGCCAGCAGCGGAGTAAGAGGGCAGCGGGGAGAGGCCCAGTACTTC
>TRBV25-1|TRBJ2-7|-|TRBD1
CASRGDSPTYEQYF
TGTGCCAGCCGAGGGGACAGCCCAACTTACGAGCAGTACTTC
>TRBV12-3/TRBV12-4|TRBJ1-1|once|-
CASSLKHSNTEAFF
TGTGCCAGCAGTTTAAAACACTCGAACACTGAAGCTTTCTTT
>TRBV13|TRBJ1-5|-|-
CASSRDIHQPQHF
TGTGCCAGCAGCCGGGACATCCATCAGCCCCAGCATTTT
>TRBV7-2|TRBJ1-1|-|-
CASSLDGGSEAFF
TGTGCCAGCAGCCTGGATGGGGGGTCTGAAGCTTTCTTT
>TRBV20-1|TRBJ2-7|-|TRBD1
CSVDRENYEQYF
TGCAGTGTGGACAGGGAGAACTACGAGCAGTACTTC
>TRBV7-8|TRBJ2-7|-|-
CASSLVHSNEQYF
TGTGCCAGCAGCTTGGTCCATAGCAACGAGCAGTACTTC
>TRBV28|TRBJ1-2|-|-
CASSTRQVYGYTF
TGTGCCAGCAGTACCCGACAGGTCTATGGCTACACCTTC
>TRBV6-2/TRBV6-3|TRBJ2-3|-|TRBD1
CASRGQGKADTQYF
TGTGCCAGCCGTGGACAGGGGAAAGCAGATACGCAGTATTTT
>TRBV2|TRBJ1-5|-|-
CASSEQAISNQPQHF
TGTGCCAGCAGTGAACAAGCGATTAGCAATCAGCCCCAGCATTTT
>TRBV10-3|TRBJ2-1|-|TRBD2
CAISGAGTSGSNEQFF
TGTGCCATCAGTGGTGCCGGGACTAGCGGGAGTAATGAGCAGTTCTTC
>TRBV20-1|TRBJ1-2|-|-
CSAARQPSYGYTF
TGCAGTGCCGCGAGGCAGCCCTCCTATGGCTACACCTTC
>TRBV19|TRBJ2-5|-|-
CASRPNGAGKTQYF
TGTGCCAGTAGACCCAACGGGGCGGGAAAGACCCAGTACTTC
>TRBV20-1|TRBJ2-3|-|-
CSAPGPSTDTQYF
TGCAGTGCTCCGGGCCCTAGCACAGATACGCAGTATTTT
>TRBV29-1|TRBJ2-5|-|-
CSVEKRQRETQYF
TGCAGCGTTGAAAAGCGCCAGCGGGAGACCCAGTACTTC
>TRBV2|TRBJ1-2|-|-
CASSGENYGYTF
TGTGCCAGCTCAGGGGAGAACTATGGCTACACCTTC
>TRBV6-6|TRBJ2-1|once|-
CASSYSQGPYNEQFF
TGTGCCAGCAGTTACTCACAAGGGCCCTACAATGAGCAGTTCTTC
>TRBV18|TRBJ2-5|-|-
CASSTRETQYF
TGTGCCAGCTCTACGAGAGAGACCCAGTACTTC
>TRBV3-1|TRBJ2-3|-|TRBD2
CASSQDSGGARNTQYF
TGTGCCAGCAGCCAAGATAGCGGGGGGGCGAGAAATACGCAGTATTTT
>TRBV27|TRBJ2-5|-|-
CASSFFGPQETQYF
TGTGCCAGCAGTTTCTTCGGACCGCAAGAGACCCAGTACTTC
>TRBV19|TRBJ1-5|-|-
CASSIGGGQPQHF
TGTGCCAGTAGTATCGGGGGTGGCCAGCCCCAGCATTTT
>TRBV7-9|TRBJ1-5|-|TRBD1
CASSGPGTGNQPQHF
TGTGCCAGCAGCGGTCCCGGGACAGGCAATCAGCCCCAGCATTTT
>TRBV3-1|TRBJ2-4|-|-
CASSQDGTSQNIQYF
TGTGCCAGCAGCCAAGATGGAACCAGCCAAAACATTCAGTACTTC
>TRBV6-2/TRBV6-3|TRBJ2-2|-|-
CASSLPIGNTGELFF
TGTGCCAGCAGTTTGCCTATCGGGAACACCGGGGAGCTGTTTTTT
>TRBV20-1|TRBJ1-5|-|-
CSAPNQPQHF
TGCAGTGCCCCCAATCAGCCCCAGCATTTT
>TRBV3-1|TRBJ1-6|-|-
CASYDGFNSPLHF
TGTGCCAGCTACGACGGATTTAATTCACCCCTCCACTTT
>TRBV19|TRBJ2-1|once|-
CASSTPTGLSEQFF
TGTGCCAGTAGTACTCCTACAGGGTTAAGTGAGCAGTTCTTC
>TRBV5-1|TRBJ1-3|-|TRBD1
CASSLEGASSGNTIYF
TGCGCCAGCAGCTTGGAGGGGGCCTCCTCTGGAAACACCATATATTTT
>TRBV6-2/TRBV6-3|TRBJ2-3|-|TRBD2
CASSYLRTSGGTDTQYF
TGTGCCAGCAGTTACCTACGGACTAGCGGGGGGACAGATACGCAGTATTTT
>TRBV18|TRBJ2-2|once|-
CASSLGIATTGELFF
TGTGCCAGCTCACTGGGTATTGCGACGACCGGGGAGCTGTTTTTT
>TRBV5-1|TRBJ2-5|-|TRBD2
CASSLPGGGAGETQYF
TGCGCCAGCAGCTTGCCGGGCGGGGGGGCCGGGGAGACCCAGTACTTC
>TRBV9|TRBJ2-6|-|TRBD1
CASSVPGTGRNVLTF
TGTGCCAGCAGCGTCCCCGGGACAGGGAGGAACGTCCTGACTTTC